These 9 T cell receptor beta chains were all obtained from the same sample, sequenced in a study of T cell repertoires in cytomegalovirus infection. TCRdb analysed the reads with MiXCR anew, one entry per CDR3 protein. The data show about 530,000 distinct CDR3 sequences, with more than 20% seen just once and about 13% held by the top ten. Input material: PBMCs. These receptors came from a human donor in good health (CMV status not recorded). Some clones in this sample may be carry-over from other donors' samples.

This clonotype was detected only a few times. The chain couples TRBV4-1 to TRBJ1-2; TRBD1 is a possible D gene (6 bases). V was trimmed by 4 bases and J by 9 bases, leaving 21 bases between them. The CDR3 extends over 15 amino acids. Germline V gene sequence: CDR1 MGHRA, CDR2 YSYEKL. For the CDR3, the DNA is TGCGCCAGCAGCCCCGGGGGGACATCTCCTCGGAGCTACACCTTC. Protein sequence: CASSPGGTSPRSYTF.

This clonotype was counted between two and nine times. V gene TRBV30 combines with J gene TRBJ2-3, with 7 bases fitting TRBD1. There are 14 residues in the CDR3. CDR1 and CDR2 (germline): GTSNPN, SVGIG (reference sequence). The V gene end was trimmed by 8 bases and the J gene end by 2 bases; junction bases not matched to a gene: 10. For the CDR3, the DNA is TGTGCCAGGGACCCGGGACAGAACACAGATACGCAGTATTTT. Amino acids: CARDPGQNTDTQYF.

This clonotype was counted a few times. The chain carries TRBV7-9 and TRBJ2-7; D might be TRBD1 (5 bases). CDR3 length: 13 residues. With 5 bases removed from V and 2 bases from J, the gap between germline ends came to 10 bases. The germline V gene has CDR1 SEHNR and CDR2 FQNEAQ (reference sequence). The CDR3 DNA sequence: TGTGCCAGCAGCCTTGACAGAACCTACGAGCAGTACTTC. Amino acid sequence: CASSLDRTYEQYF.

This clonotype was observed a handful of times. The CDR3 DNA reads as TGTGCCAGCAGTACCGGGACTAGCGGGACGTGGGATACGCAGTATTTT. It translates to CASSTGTSGTWDTQYF. This chain uses TRBV5-6 with TRBJ2-3; 13 bases agree with TRBD2. The CDR3 extends over 16 amino acids. Germline CDR1 SGHDT, CDR2 YYEEEE. V trimming: 5 bases; J trimming: 6 bases; junction bases outside the gene matches: 9.

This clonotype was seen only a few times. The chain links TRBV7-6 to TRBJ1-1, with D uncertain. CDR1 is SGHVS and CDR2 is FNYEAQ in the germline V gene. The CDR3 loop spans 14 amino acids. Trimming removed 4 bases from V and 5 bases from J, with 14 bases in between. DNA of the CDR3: TGTGCCAGCAGCTCCACCGAAGGTGGTACTGAAGCTTTCTTT. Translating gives CASSSTEGGTEAFF. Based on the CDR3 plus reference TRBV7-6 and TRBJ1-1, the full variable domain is GAGVSQSPRYKVTKRGQDVALRCDPISGHVSLYWYRQALGQGPEFLTYFNYEAQQDKSGLPNDRFSAERPEGSISTLTIQRTEQRDSAMYRCASSSTEGGTEAFFGQGTRLTVV.

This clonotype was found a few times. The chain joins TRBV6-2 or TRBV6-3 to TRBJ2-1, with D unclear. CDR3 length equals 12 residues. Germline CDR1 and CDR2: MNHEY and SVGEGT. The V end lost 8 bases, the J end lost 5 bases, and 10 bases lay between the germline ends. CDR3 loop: CASRGPDNEQFF. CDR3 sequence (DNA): TGTGCCAGCCGCGGACCGGACAATGAGCAGTTCTTC.

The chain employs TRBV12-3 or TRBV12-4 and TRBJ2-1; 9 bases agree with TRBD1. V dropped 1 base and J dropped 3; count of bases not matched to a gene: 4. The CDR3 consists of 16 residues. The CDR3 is CASSLGDRVLYNEQFF. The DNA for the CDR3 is TGTGCCAGCAGTTTAGGGGACAGGGTCCTCTACAATGAGCAGTTCTTC.

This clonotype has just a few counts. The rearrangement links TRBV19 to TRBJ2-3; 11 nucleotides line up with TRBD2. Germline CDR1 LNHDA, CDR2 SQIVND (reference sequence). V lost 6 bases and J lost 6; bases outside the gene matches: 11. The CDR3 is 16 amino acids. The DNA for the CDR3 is TGTGCCAGTAGAAGTAGCGGGAGGGCCCTCGTGGATACGCAGTATTTT. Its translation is CASRSSGRALVDTQYF. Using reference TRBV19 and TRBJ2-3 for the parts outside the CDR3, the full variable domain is DGGITQSPKYLFRKEGQNVTLSCEQNLNHDAMYWYRQDPGQGLRLIYYSQIVNDFQKGDIAEGYSVSREKKESFPLTVTSAQKNPTAFYLCASRSSGRALVDTQYFGPGTRLTVL.

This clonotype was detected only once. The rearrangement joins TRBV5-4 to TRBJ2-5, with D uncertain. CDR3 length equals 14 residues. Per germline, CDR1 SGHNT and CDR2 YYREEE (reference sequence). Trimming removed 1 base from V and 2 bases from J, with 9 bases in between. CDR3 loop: CASSLYRRQETQYF. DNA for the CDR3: TGTGCCAGCAGCTTGTACCGTAGACAAGAGACCCAGTACTTC.